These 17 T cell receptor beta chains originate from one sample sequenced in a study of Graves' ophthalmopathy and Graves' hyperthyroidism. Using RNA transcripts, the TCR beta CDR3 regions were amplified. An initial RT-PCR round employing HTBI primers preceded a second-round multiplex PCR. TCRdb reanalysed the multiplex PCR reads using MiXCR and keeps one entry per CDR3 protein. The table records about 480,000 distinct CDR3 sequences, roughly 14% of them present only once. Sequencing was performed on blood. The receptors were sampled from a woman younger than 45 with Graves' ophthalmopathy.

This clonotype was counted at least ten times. The CDR3 region has the DNA TGTGCCAGCAGCCTTCGGGAAGACTATGGCTACACCTTC. Its translation is CASSLREDYGYTF. The rearrangement joins TRBV7-9 to TRBJ1-2; D call uncertain. Germline CDR1 reads SEHNR; CDR2 reads FQNEAQ (reference sequence). V lost 5 bases and J lost 3, with 10 bases in between. The CDR3 contains 13 residues. The full variable domain, its missing parts supplied by reference TRBV7-9 and TRBJ1-2, is DTGVSQNPRHKITKRGQNVTFRCDPISEHNRLYWYRQTLGQGPEFLTYFQNEAQLEKSRLLSDRFSAERPKGSFSTLEIQRTEQGDSAMYLCASSLREDYGYTFGSGTRLTVV.

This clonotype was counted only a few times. The chain's CDR3 is CASSPGAGGWISPLHF. The CDR3 DNA reads TGTGCCAGCAGTCCCGGGGCAGGGGGCTGGATTTCACCCCTCCACTTT. V gene TRBV27 combines with J gene TRBJ1-6, with 8 bases that match TRBD1. The CDR3 has 16 amino acids. The J segment lost 9 bases and the V segment lost 5 bases, leaving 12 bases of the junction unmatched. The germline gives CDR1 MNHEY, CDR2 SMNVEV (reference sequence).

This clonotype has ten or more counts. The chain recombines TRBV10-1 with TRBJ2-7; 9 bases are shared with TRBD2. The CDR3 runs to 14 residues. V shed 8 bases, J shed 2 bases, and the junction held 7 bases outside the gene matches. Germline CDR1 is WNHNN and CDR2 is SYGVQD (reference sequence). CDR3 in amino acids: CASRRGGAPYEQYF. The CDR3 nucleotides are TGCGCCAGCCGGCGCGGGGGGGCACCCTACGAGCAGTACTTC.

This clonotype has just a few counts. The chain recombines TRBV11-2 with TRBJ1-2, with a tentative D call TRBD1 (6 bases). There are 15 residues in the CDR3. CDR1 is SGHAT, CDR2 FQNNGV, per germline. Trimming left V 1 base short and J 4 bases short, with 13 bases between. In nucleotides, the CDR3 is TGTGCCAGCAGCTTAGGAGGGGGACTTACCTATGGCTACACCTTC. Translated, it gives CASSLGGGLTYGYTF.

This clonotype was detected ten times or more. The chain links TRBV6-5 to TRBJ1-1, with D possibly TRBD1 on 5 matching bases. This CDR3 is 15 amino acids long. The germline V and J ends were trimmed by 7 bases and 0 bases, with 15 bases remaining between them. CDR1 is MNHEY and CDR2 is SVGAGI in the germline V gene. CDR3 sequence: CASKGLLGVNTEAFF. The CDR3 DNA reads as TGTGCCAGCAAGGGGTTACTCGGGGTGAACACTGAAGCTTTCTTT.

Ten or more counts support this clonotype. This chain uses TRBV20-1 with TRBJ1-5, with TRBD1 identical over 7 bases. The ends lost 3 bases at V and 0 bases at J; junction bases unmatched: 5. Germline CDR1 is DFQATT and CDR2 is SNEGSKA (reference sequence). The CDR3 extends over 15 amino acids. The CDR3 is CSASLDRVSNQPQHF. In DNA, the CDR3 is TGCAGTGCTAGTTTAGACAGGGTTAGCAATCAGCCCCAGCATTTT.

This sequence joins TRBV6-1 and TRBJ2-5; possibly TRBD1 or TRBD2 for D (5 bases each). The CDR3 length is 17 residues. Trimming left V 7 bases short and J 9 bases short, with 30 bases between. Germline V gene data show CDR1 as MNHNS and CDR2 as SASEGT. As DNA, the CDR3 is TGTGCCAGCAAAGGGGTTAGCGTGGTATCTGATCTCGCGGCCCAGTACTTC. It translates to CASKGVSVVSDLAAQYF.

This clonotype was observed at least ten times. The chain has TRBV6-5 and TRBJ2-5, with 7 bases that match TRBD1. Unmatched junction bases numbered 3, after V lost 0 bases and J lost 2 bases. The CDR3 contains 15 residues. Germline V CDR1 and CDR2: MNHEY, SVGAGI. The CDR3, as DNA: TGTGCCAGCAGTTACTCGCAGGGGGTACAAGAGACCCAGTACTTC. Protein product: CASSYSQGVQETQYF.

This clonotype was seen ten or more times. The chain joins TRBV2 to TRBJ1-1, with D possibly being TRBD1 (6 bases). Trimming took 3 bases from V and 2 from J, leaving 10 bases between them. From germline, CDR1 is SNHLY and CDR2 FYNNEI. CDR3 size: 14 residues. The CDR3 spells CASSDVGGNTEAFF. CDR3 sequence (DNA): TGTGCCAGCAGTGACGTGGGGGGCAACACTGAAGCTTTCTTT.

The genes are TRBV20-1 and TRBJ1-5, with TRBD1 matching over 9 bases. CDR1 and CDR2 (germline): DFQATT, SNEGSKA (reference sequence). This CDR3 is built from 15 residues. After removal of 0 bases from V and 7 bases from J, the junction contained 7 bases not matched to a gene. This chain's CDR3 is CSARDPGQGIQPQHF. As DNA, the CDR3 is TGCAGTGCTAGAGATCCGGGACAGGGAATCCAGCCCCAGCATTTT.

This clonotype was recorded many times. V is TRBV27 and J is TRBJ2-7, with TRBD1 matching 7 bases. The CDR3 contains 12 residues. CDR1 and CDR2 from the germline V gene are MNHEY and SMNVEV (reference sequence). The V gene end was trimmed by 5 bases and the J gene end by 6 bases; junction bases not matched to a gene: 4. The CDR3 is CASSPPGGEQYF. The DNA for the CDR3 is TGTGCCAGCAGTCCCCCAGGGGGCGAGCAGTACTTC.

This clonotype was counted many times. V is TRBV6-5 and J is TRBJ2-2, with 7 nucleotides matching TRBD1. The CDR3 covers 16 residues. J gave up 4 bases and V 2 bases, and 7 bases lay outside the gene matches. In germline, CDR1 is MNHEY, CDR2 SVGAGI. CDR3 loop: CASSYARQGGTGELFF. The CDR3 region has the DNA TGTGCCAGCAGTTACGCGAGACAGGGCGGCACCGGGGAGCTGTTTTTT.

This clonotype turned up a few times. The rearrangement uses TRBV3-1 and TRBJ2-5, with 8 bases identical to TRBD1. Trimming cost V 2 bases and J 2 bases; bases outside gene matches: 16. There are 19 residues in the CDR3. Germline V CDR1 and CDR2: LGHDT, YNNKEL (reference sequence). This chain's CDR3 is CASSQSLSRGRRLQETQYF. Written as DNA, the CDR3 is TGTGCCAGCAGCCAAAGCCTCAGCAGGGGGCGAAGATTACAAGAGACCCAGTACTTC.

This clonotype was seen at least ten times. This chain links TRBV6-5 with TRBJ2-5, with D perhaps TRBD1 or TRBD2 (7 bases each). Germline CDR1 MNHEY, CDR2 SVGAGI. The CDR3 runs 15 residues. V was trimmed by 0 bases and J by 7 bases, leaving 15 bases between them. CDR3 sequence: CASSYSRAGGGTQYF. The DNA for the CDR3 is TGTGCCAGCAGTTACTCGAGGGCAGGGGGGGGGACCCAGTACTTC.

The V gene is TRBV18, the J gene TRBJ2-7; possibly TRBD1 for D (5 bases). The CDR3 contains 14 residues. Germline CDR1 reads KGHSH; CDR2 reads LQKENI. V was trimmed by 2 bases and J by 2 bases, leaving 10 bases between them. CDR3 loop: CASSPDGRAYEQYF. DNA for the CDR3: TGTGCCAGCTCACCAGACGGCAGGGCCTACGAGCAGTACTTC.

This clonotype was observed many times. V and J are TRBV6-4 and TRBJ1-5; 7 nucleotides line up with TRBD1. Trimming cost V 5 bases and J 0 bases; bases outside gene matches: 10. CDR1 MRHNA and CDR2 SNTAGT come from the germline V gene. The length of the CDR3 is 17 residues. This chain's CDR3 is CASSTRQGGYSNQPQHF. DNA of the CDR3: TGTGCCAGCAGTACACGACAGGGTGGTTATAGCAATCAGCCCCAGCATTTT.

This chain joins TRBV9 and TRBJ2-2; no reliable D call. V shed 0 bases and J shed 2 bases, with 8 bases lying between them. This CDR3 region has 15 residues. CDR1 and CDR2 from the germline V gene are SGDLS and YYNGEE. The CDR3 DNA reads TGTGCCAGCAGCGTAGGACTGAATAACACCGGGGAGCTGTTTTTT. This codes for CASSVGLNNTGELFF. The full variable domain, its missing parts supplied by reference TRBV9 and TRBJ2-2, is DSGVTQTPKHLITATGQRVTLRCSPRSGDLSVYWYQQSLDQGLQFLIQYYNGEERAKGNILERFSAQQFPDLHSELNLSSLELGDSALYFCASSVGLNNTGELFFGEGSRLTVL.